This paragraph reports one T cell receptor beta chain. Its antigen is unknown. This CDR3 comprises 15 residues. The V end lost 3 bases, the J end lost 1 base, and 9 bases lay between the germline ends. Germline CDR1 reads LNHDA; CDR2 reads SQIVND (reference sequence). Use of 60 Vbeta and 13 Jbeta primers characterized the PCR. Produced via immunoSEQ multiplex PCR; TCRdb's table is partial and in-frame only. The sample contains some 220,000 clones, over 65% of which appear only once. This specimen comes from a study of cytomegalovirus exposure and HLA in healthy donors. Broader study findings: Many donors shared some public TCRs, even though most TCR sequences were rare. In a later analysis, CMV-associated beta chains were mostly HLA-associated, it appeared. Among TCR beta chains of equal frequency, HLA-associated ones were more clonally expanded in a later analysis.

Sample: PBMCs. This sequence originates from a woman between 55 and 75 years old in good health and CMV-seropositive. This rearrangement joins TRBV19 to TRBJ2-2; maybe TRBD1 (5 bases). The CDR3 DNA reads as TGTGCCAGTAGTATCTGGGGCCTGAACACCGGGGAGCTGTTTTTT. As protein: CASSIWGLNTGELFF.